These 13 T cell receptor beta chains were sequenced from one sample in a study of siplizumab effects on memory and regulatory T cells. The data were produced by immunoSEQ multiplex PCR, yet TCRdb's version contains in-frame clones alone and is incomplete. Here the sample spans roughly 26,000 clones, 84% being singletons. Sequenced material: memory CD4+ T cells sorted from blood. The receptors were sampled from a human donor in good health.

This sequence joins TRBV28 and TRBJ1-5, with 8 bases matching TRBD1. Looked up from germline, CDR1 is MDHEN and CDR2 is SYDVKM. V shed 8 bases, J shed 5 bases, and the junction held 8 bases outside the gene matches. This CDR3 spans 14 amino acids. CDR3 sequence (DNA): TGTGCCAGCTACGGGGCAGGGGGCCATCAGCCCCAGCATTTT. It specifies CASYGAGGHQPQHF.

J is TRBJ2-7 and V is TRBV15; 7 bases are shared with TRBD1. Germline lookup yields CDR1 LNHNV and CDR2 YYDKDF (reference sequence). V lost 1 base, J lost 6 bases, and 3 bases stayed unmatched. The CDR3 is 13 residues long. Here the CDR3 DNA reads TGTGCCACCAGCAGAGTCAGGGACAGCGAGCAGTACTTC. The encoded protein is CATSRVRDSEQYF.

The rearrangement uses TRBV28 and TRBJ2-7; 10 nucleotides match TRBD2. Trimming cost V 7 bases and J 3 bases; bases outside gene matches: 12. This CDR3 has 16 residues. Germline CDR1 reads MDHEN; CDR2 reads SYDVKM. CDR3 sequence (DNA): TGTGCCAGCATGGGAGGAGGGACTAGCGTATACTACGAGCAGTACTTC. Its protein product is CASMGGGTSVYYEQYF. Full variable domain (rest looked up from reference TRBV28 and TRBJ2-7): DVKVTQSSRYLVKRTGEKVFLECVQDMDHENMFWYRQDPGLGLRLIYFSYDVKMKEKGDIPEGYSVSREKKERFSLILESASTNQTSMYLCASMGGGTSVYYEQYFGPGTRLTVT.

The chain employs TRBV5-1 and TRBJ2-2; 7 bases line up with TRBD2. The J segment lost 1 base and the V segment lost 4 bases, leaving 7 bases of the junction unmatched. The CDR3 has 16 amino acids. From germline, CDR1 is SGHRS and CDR2 YFSETQ. For the CDR3, the DNA is TGCGCCAGCAGCCGGGGTAGCGGGCGGAACACCGGGGAGCTGTTTTTT. Its protein product is CASSRGSGRNTGELFF.

This chain connects TRBV29-1 to TRBJ1-1; no definite D call. The germline V gene has CDR1 SQVTM and CDR2 ANQGSEA. The V end lost 6 bases, the J end lost 2 bases, and 7 bases lay between the germline ends. This CDR3 is 11 amino acids long. CDR3 in amino acids: CSVSLNTEAFF. The CDR3 DNA is TGCAGCGTGTCCCTAAACACTGAAGCTTTCTTT.

A few counts support this clone. The V call is TRBV19, the J call TRBJ2-1, with 13 bases aligning to TRBD2. There are 15 residues in the CDR3. Trimming took 6 bases from V and 8 from J; bases not matched to a gene: 7. CDR1 and CDR2 (germline): LNHDA, SQIVND (reference sequence). The CDR3 spells CASSPRTSGSYEQFF. For the CDR3, the DNA is TGTGCCAGTAGCCCGCGGACTAGCGGGAGCTATGAGCAGTTCTTC. Looking up the rest from reference TRBV19 and TRBJ2-1 gives the full variable domain: DGGITQSPKYLFRKEGQNVTLSCEQNLNHDAMYWYRQDPGQGLRLIYYSQIVNDFQKGDIAEGYSVSREKKESFPLTVTSAQKNPTAFYLCASSPRTSGSYEQFFGPGTRLTVL.

This clone showed up just once. The chain uses TRBV10-2 and TRBJ2-3; 14 bases agree with TRBD2. The V segment lost 6 bases and the J segment 1 base; nucleotides outside the gene matches: 9. This CDR3 contains 18 residues. Germline CDR1 reads WSHSY; CDR2 reads SAAADI. The DNA of the CDR3 is TGCGCCAGCAGGCCGGGACTAGCGGGAGACGGAGGCACAGATACGCAGTATTTT. Translating gives CASRPGLAGDGGTDTQYF.

The chain links TRBV2 to TRBJ1-2; D uncertain. The CDR3 contains 14 residues. Germline V CDR1 and CDR2: SNHLY, FYNNEI. The V end was cut by 1 base, the J end by 7 bases, with 13 bases between. This CDR3 is CASSEEGLWGGYTF. CDR3 nucleotides: TGTGCCAGCAGTGAAGAAGGTCTCTGGGGTGGCTACACCTTC. Full variable domain (missing parts from reference TRBV2 and TRBJ1-2): EPEVTQTPSHQVTQMGQEVILRCVPISNHLYFYWYRQILGQKVEFLVSFYNNEISEKSEIFDDQFSVERPDGSNFTLKIRSTKLEDSAMYFCASSEEGLWGGYTFGSGTRLTVV.

Written as DNA, the CDR3 is TGTGCCAGCAGAAGACAGCCTGGCGGGGTACTGTTTTTT. Translation: CASRRQPGGVLFF. V is TRBV6-1 and J is TRBJ1-4, with D maybe TRBD1 (5 bases). Trimming stripped 6 bases from V and 13 bases from J, with 18 bases between. The CDR3 spans 13 residues. Germline CDR1 is MNHNS and CDR2 is SASEGT.

In this sample, this clone turned up once. The chain combines TRBV28 with TRBJ2-3; 14 bases align to TRBD2. CDR3 length: 17 residues. V shed 3 bases and J 8 bases; nucleotides not matched to a gene: 10. Per the germline V gene, CDR1 is MDHEN and CDR2 is SYDVKM. Here the CDR3 DNA reads TGTGCCAGCAGTTTCCCCGGGACTAGCGGGAGAAGGGCTACGCAGTATTTT. Its translation: CASSFPGTSGRRATQYF.

V usage is TRBV12-5 and J usage is TRBJ2-7; tentative D call: TRBD1 (6 bases). The CDR3 length is 13 residues. The V gene lost 8 bases and the J gene lost 2 bases, with 13 bases spanning the gap. Germline lookup yields CDR1 LGHNT and CDR2 FRNRAP. CDR3 in DNA: TGTGCTAGTAGGCAGGGGCGAACCTACGAGCAGTACTTC. This sequence encodes CASRQGRTYEQYF.

This clone was found once. The chain has TRBV5-1 and TRBJ1-2, with a weak D call TRBD1 (5 bases). The germline gives CDR1 SGHRS, CDR2 YFSETQ. The CDR3 is 12 residues long. V was clipped by 3 bases and J by 4 bases, with 7 bases between them. Here the CDR3 reads CASSYDSYGYTF. The CDR3 DNA sequence: TGCGCCAGCAGCTATGACAGCTATGGCTACACCTTC.

The J gene is TRBJ2-7, the V gene TRBV19; TRBD2 matches 9 bases. V lost 5 bases to trimming and J lost 5 bases; unmatched junction nucleotides: 10. Germline V gene lookup returns CDR1 LNHDA and CDR2 SQIVND (reference sequence). CDR3 size: 15 residues. DNA of the CDR3: TGTGCCAGTAGTGCCGCGGGGGGGGACAACGACGAGCAGTACTTC. Amino acids: CASSAAGGDNDEQYF.